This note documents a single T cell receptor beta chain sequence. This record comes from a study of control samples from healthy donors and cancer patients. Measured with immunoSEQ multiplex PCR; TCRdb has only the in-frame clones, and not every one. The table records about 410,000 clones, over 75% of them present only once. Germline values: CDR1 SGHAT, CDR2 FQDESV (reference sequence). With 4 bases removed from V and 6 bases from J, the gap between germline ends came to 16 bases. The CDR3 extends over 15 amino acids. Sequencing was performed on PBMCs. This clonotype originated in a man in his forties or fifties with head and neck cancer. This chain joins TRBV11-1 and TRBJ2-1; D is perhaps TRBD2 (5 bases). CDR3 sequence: CASSSPTRESNEQFF. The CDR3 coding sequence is TGTGCCAGCAGCTCGCCTACTAGGGAGAGCAATGAGCAGTTCTTC. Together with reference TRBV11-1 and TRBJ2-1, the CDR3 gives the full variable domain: EAEVAQSPRYKITEKSQAVAFWCDPISGHATLYWYRQILGQGPELLVQFQDESVVDDSQLPKDRFSAERLKGVDSTLKIQPAELGDSAMYLCASSSPTRESNEQFFGPGTRLTVL.